Presented here are 8 T cell receptor beta chains from one specimen sequenced in a study of T cell repertoires in cytomegalovirus infection. TCRdb reanalysed the reads using MiXCR and keeps one entry per CDR3 protein. This sample has some 500,000 distinct CDR3 sequences, with around 30% found just once. These TCRs' antigens remain unknown. Sequences were derived from cultured PBMCs, sampled from culture after CMV antigen stimulation. These receptors originate from a human donor in good health (CMV status not recorded). Some clones in this sample may be carry-over from other donors' samples.

V usage is TRBV27 and J usage is TRBJ2-1; 9 bases agree with TRBD2. V shed 1 base, J shed 9 bases, and the junction held 4 bases outside the gene matches. The germline CDR1 and CDR2 sequences are MNHEY and SMNVEV (reference sequence). The CDR3 contains 14 residues. As DNA, the CDR3 is TGTGCCAGCAGTTTATTGGCTAGCGGGATTGAGCAGTTCTTC. Amino acid sequence: CASSLLASGIEQFF.

The chain joins TRBV6-2 or TRBV6-3 to TRBJ2-3; 10 positions agree with TRBD2. The CDR3 extends over 18 amino acids. In germline, CDR1 is MNHEY, CDR2 SVGEGT. The J segment lost 6 bases and the V segment lost 6 bases, leaving 18 bases of the junction unmatched. CDR3 bases: TGTGCCAGCAGACATCGTCCGGGACTAGCGACAAGCAGGGATACGCAGTATTTT. Residues: CASRHRPGLATSRDTQYF.

This clonotype was seen only a few times. The chain joins TRBV7-2 to TRBJ1-4, with a weak D call TRBD1 (5 bases). Germline CDR1 is SGHTA and CDR2 is FQGNSA. The CDR3 runs to 15 residues. Trimming took 5 bases from V and 0 from J, leaving 10 bases between them. CDR3: CASSLTGPTNEKLFF. The CDR3 DNA reads as TGTGCCAGCAGCCTCACAGGACCAACTAATGAAAAACTGTTTTTT.

The sample holds a few counts of this clonotype. An end of the junction does not agree with germline; a read error may underlie this. J is TRBJ2-1 and V is TRBV5-3, with 8 bases fitting TRBD2. TRBV5-3 counts as an open reading frame of uncertain function. This CDR3 comprises 14 residues. In DNA, the CDR3 is TGTGCCAGCAGCTTAGCGGGATTGGGGAGTGAGCAGTTCTTC. Amino acids: CASSLAGLGSEQFF.

This clonotype showed up just a few times. V and J are TRBV7-2 and TRBJ2-1; 7 bases fit TRBD2. Trimming cost V 0 bases and J 6 bases; bases outside gene matches: 5. The germline CDR1 and CDR2 sequences are SGHTA and FQGNSA. The CDR3 extends over 15 amino acids. In nucleotides, the CDR3 is TGTGCCAGCAGCTTAGCTGGCGGGAGAGGCAATGAGCAGTTCTTC. It encodes CASSLAGGRGNEQFF.

J is TRBJ2-7 and V is TRBV6-1; D gene ambiguous. There are 13 residues in the CDR3. Germline loops: CDR1 MNHNS, CDR2 SASEGT. V lost 5 bases, J lost 4 bases, and 12 bases lay in between. The CDR3 spells CASSRRPIYEQYF. The CDR3 DNA reads TGTGCCAGCAGTCGACGGCCAATTTACGAGCAGTACTTC.

The chain has TRBV12-3 or TRBV12-4 and TRBJ2-5, with D hard to call. Deletions cut 2 bases from V and 5 bases from J, with 9 bases between. This CDR3 is built from 13 residues. The CDR3 bases are TGTGCCAGCAGTTTACAGGTTCAGGAGACCCAGTACTTC. The encoded protein is CASSLQVQETQYF.

This chain uses TRBV7-8 with TRBJ2-7; D is perhaps TRBD2 (9 bases). The CDR3 length is 16 residues. The germline V and J ends were trimmed by 2 bases and 6 bases, with 20 bases remaining between them. Germline V gene sequence: CDR1 SGHVS, CDR2 FQNEAQ. This chain's CDR3 is CASSLRIAGDRGEQYF. The CDR3 DNA reads as TGTGCCAGCAGCTTACGAATAGCGGGAGACAGGGGCGAGCAGTACTTC.